This T cell receptor beta chain was captured by sequencing in a study of T cell repertoires in cytomegalovirus infection. Study-level results: Cumulative frequency (of public TCR beta family members) identified carriers of CMV plus the relevant HLA.

This clonotype was picked up a small number of times. What it binds is unknown. TCRdb processed the reads anew with MiXCR; each CDR3 protein has one entry. The sample consists of about half a million distinct CDR3 sequences, about 44% of them appearing once. Per the germline V gene, CDR1 is ENHRY and CDR2 is SYGVKD. With V trimmed by 4 bases and J by 0 bases, 5 bases remained unmatched. There are 16 residues in the CDR3. The chain has TRBV10-3 and TRBJ2-3; 9 bases align to TRBD2. The sequencing here drew on cultured PBMCs, taken from culture after CMV antigen stimulation. This clonotype was obtained from a human donor in good health (CMV status not recorded). Some clones in this sample may be carry-over from other donors' samples. The CDR3 sequence: CAISANSGSSTDTQYF. In nucleotides, the CDR3 is TGTGCCATCAGTGCTAATAGCGGGAGTAGCACAGATACGCAGTATTTT.